A selection of T cell receptor beta chains follows, all from one sample in a study of spatial heterogeneity in lung cancer. Using its own MiXCR run on the 5' RACE reads, TCRdb lists one record per CDR3 protein. There are about 15,000 distinct CDR3 sequences in the sample; roughly 6.3% occur only once, and over 20% lies in the top ten. Specimen: PBMCs, collected at follow-up. Receptors were obtained from a male donor with early-stage non-small cell lung cancer. The CDR3 runs from the conserved cysteine through the conserved F or W. D genes are given only for firm matches. Size is omitted from some rows. Given values are once, few, many or a class for expanded clones.

abundance: many
j_gene: TRBJ2-7
d_gene: .
v_gene: TRBV7-9
CDR3aa: CASTSQGYEQYF
CDR3nt: TGTGCCAGCACGTCCCAGGGGTACGAGCAGTACTTC

abundance: many
j_gene: TRBJ2-1
d_gene: TRBD1
v_gene: TRBV7-3
CDR3aa: CASSSTGTGSYNEQFF
CDR3nt: TGTGCCAGCAGCAGTACCGGGACAGGCTCCTACAATGAGCAGTTCTTC

abundance: few
j_gene: TRBJ2-7
d_gene: TRBD2
v_gene: TRBV12-3/TRBV12-4
CDR3aa: CASSLRLAEYEQYF
CDR3nt: TGTGCCAGCAGTTTAAGGCTAGCGGAATACGAGCAGTACTTC

abundance: many
j_gene: TRBJ2-7
d_gene: .
v_gene: TRBV20-1
CDR3aa: CSILGPTFYEQYF
CDR3nt: TGCAGTATACTGGGACCAACCTTTTACGAGCAGTACTTC

abundance: many
j_gene: TRBJ1-6
d_gene: .
v_gene: TRBV10-2
CDR3aa: CASSEDRRTYNSPLHF
CDR3nt: TGCGCCAGCAGTGAGGACAGGAGGACCTATAATTCACCCCTCCACTTT

abundance: many
j_gene: TRBJ2-2
d_gene: TRBD1
v_gene: TRBV10-3
CDR3aa: CAIAGQGDAGELFF
CDR3nt: TGTGCCATCGCGGGACAGGGGGATGCCGGGGAGCTGTTTTTT

abundance: few
j_gene: TRBJ1-1
d_gene: TRBD1
v_gene: TRBV11-3
CDR3aa: CASSFFQGAFPPIYAFF
CDR3nt: TGTGCCAGCAGCTTTTTTCAGGGGGCGTTTCCCCCTATTTACGCTTTCTTT

abundance: many
j_gene: TRBJ2-2
d_gene: .
v_gene: TRBV6-1
CDR3aa: CASSELGSGELFF
CDR3nt: TGTGCCAGCAGTGAACTGGGTTCCGGGGAGCTGTTTTTT

abundance: medium-sized
j_gene: TRBJ2-5
d_gene: .
v_gene: TRBV2
CDR3aa: CASSVRETQYF
CDR3nt: TGTGCCAGCAGTGTAAGGGAGACCCAGTACTTC

abundance: many
j_gene: TRBJ2-1
d_gene: .
v_gene: TRBV7-9
CDR3aa: CASSPDSGEQFF
CDR3nt: TGTGCCAGCAGCCCCGACAGCGGTGAGCAGTTCTTC

abundance: many
j_gene: TRBJ2-7
d_gene: TRBD2
v_gene: TRBV12-3/TRBV12-4
CDR3aa: CASSPGASGSYEQYF
CDR3nt: TGTGCCAGCAGCCCTGGGGCTAGCGGGAGCTACGAGCAGTACTTC

abundance: many
j_gene: TRBJ2-1
d_gene: .
v_gene: TRBV7-9
CDR3aa: CASSPHLGGTSYNEQFF
CDR3nt: TGTGCCAGCAGCCCACACCTTGGAGGGACCTCCTACAATGAGCAGTTCTTC

abundance: many
j_gene: TRBJ2-5
d_gene: .
v_gene: TRBV6-6
CDR3aa: CANSRTANQETQYF
CDR3nt: TGTGCCAACTCGCGGACAGCTAATCAAGAGACCCAGTACTTC

abundance: medium-sized
j_gene: TRBJ2-1
d_gene: TRBD2
v_gene: TRBV7-2
CDR3aa: CASSLLPGLANNEQFF
CDR3nt: TGTGCCAGCAGCCTACTTCCGGGACTAGCGAACAATGAGCAGTTCTTC

abundance: many
j_gene: TRBJ2-1
d_gene: TRBD2
v_gene: TRBV12-3/TRBV12-4
CDR3aa: CASSPLALSYNEQFF
CDR3nt: TGTGCCAGCAGCCCACTAGCGCTCTCCTACAATGAGCAGTTCTTC

abundance: .
j_gene: TRBJ2-6
d_gene: .
v_gene: TRBV7-2
CDR3aa: CASSPQPSGANVLTF
CDR3nt: TGTGCCAGCAGCCCACAGCCTTCTGGGGCCAACGTCCTGACTTTC

abundance: many
j_gene: TRBJ2-1
d_gene: TRBD1
v_gene: TRBV9
CDR3aa: CASSVAPGTGSENEQFF
CDR3nt: TGTGCCAGCAGCGTAGCCCCCGGGACAGGATCTGAGAATGAGCAGTTCTTC

abundance: many
j_gene: TRBJ1-2
d_gene: TRBD1
v_gene: TRBV10-3
CDR3aa: CAISRGQGTSPYTF
CDR3nt: TGTGCCATCAGTAGGGGGCAGGGTACGTCACCCTACACCTTC

abundance: .
j_gene: TRBJ2-7
d_gene: TRBD2
v_gene: TRBV11-2
CDR3aa: CASSLVLAGTYEQYF
CDR3nt: TGTGCCAGCAGCTTAGTACTAGCGGGAACCTACGAGCAGTACTTC

abundance: few
j_gene: TRBJ1-6
d_gene: .
v_gene: TRBV21-1
CDR3aa: CASSKDKDAHNSPLHF
CDR3nt: TGTGCCAGCAGCAAAGATAAGGACGCCCATAATTCACCCCTCCACTTT

abundance: many
j_gene: TRBJ1-3
d_gene: .
v_gene: TRBV18
CDR3aa: CASSTDRDSSGNTIYF
CDR3nt: TGTGCCAGCTCCACGGACAGAGATTCCTCTGGAAACACCATATATTTT

abundance: many
j_gene: TRBJ2-7
d_gene: TRBD2
v_gene: TRBV20-1
CDR3aa: CSAREGTSVGQYF
CDR3nt: TGCAGTGCTAGAGAGGGGACTAGCGTGGGGCAGTACTTC

abundance: many
j_gene: TRBJ2-1
d_gene: TRBD2
v_gene: TRBV7-3
CDR3aa: CASSSGLAVDEQFF
CDR3nt: TGTGCCAGCAGCTCCGGACTAGCAGTTGATGAGCAGTTCTTC

abundance: many
j_gene: TRBJ2-1
d_gene: .
v_gene: TRBV5-1
CDR3aa: CASSLNTGYEQFF
CDR3nt: TGCGCCAGCAGCCTAAATACAGGGTATGAGCAGTTCTTC

abundance: many
j_gene: TRBJ2-7
d_gene: TRBD1
v_gene: TRBV19
CDR3aa: CASSTPPGTGFDEQYF
CDR3nt: TGTGCCAGTAGCACCCCCCCCGGGACAGGGTTCGACGAGCAGTACTTC

abundance: many
j_gene: TRBJ2-7
d_gene: .
v_gene: TRBV7-2
CDR3aa: CASSFHGYEQYF
CDR3nt: TGTGCCAGCAGCTTCCACGGGTACGAGCAGTACTTC

abundance: .
j_gene: TRBJ2-1
d_gene: TRBD2
v_gene: TRBV6-1
CDR3aa: CANTPFSGRNDQFF
CDR3nt: TGTGCCAACACCCCGTTTAGCGGGAGAAATGATCAGTTCTTC

abundance: few
j_gene: TRBJ2-3
d_gene: TRBD2
v_gene: TRBV20-1
CDR3aa: CSAGGSSGEDTQYF
CDR3nt: TGCAGTGCTGGGGGGTCTAGCGGGGAAGATACGCAGTATTTT

abundance: many
j_gene: TRBJ1-4
d_gene: TRBD1
v_gene: TRBV28
CDR3aa: CASSPPTGGDEKLFF
CDR3nt: TGTGCCAGCAGTCCCCCGACAGGGGGCGATGAAAAACTGTTTTTT

abundance: many
j_gene: TRBJ2-6
d_gene: .
v_gene: TRBV28
CDR3aa: CASSAVRTGANVLTF
CDR3nt: TGTGCCAGCAGTGCCGTGAGGACTGGGGCCAACGTCCTGACTTTC

abundance: many
j_gene: TRBJ2-7
d_gene: .
v_gene: TRBV28
CDR3aa: CASSLGYEQYF
CDR3nt: TGTGCCAGCAGCCTCGGCTACGAGCAGTACTTC

abundance: many
j_gene: TRBJ1-4
d_gene: .
v_gene: TRBV27
CDR3aa: CASSPATGTNEKLFF
CDR3nt: TGTGCCAGCAGTCCCGCGACAGGAACTAATGAAAAACTGTTTTTT

abundance: .
j_gene: TRBJ2-1
d_gene: TRBD1
v_gene: TRBV6-5
CDR3aa: CASSYSGGRGQFF
CDR3nt: TGTGCCAGCAGTTATTCAGGGGGCAGGGGCCAGTTCTTC

abundance: few
j_gene: TRBJ2-7
d_gene: .
v_gene: TRBV12-3/TRBV12-4
CDR3aa: CATRQASYEQYF
CDR3nt: TGTGCCACGCGACAGGCTTCCTACGAGCAGTACTTC

abundance: many
j_gene: TRBJ2-3
d_gene: .
v_gene: TRBV7-6
CDR3aa: CASSSAFTANTQYF
CDR3nt: TGTGCCAGCAGCTCTGCCTTCACCGCTAATACGCAGTATTTT

abundance: medium-sized
j_gene: TRBJ1-4
d_gene: .
v_gene: TRBV4-3
CDR3aa: CASSQGHHGGEKLFF
CDR3nt: TGCGCCAGCAGCCAAGGTCATCACGGGGGTGAAAAACTGTTTTTT

abundance: many
j_gene: TRBJ1-5
d_gene: TRBD1
v_gene: TRBV18
CDR3aa: CASSTTGEGQPQHF
CDR3nt: TGTGCCAGCTCAACGACAGGGGAGGGTCAGCCCCAGCATTTT

abundance: .
j_gene: TRBJ1-5
d_gene: .
v_gene: TRBV6-6
CDR3aa: CASGFSLGNQPQHF
CDR3nt: TGTGCCAGCGGCTTTTCGCTGGGAAATCAGCCCCAGCATTTT